This TCR beta chain came from a study of T cell responses to AZD1222 COVID-19 vaccine. The assay was immunoSEQ multiplex PCR, and TCRdb's table has in-frame clones only and misses some. Of about 190,000 clones detected, 87% appear once; the ten largest clones hold around 2.5%. The CDR3 is made up of 16 amino acids. Germline-derived CDR1 and CDR2 are SGHTS and YDEGEE. The trim removed 4 bases at V and 4 bases at J, leaving 10 bases unmatched. Study observations and caveats: Possibly, clonal diversity was underestimated; donors were largely white British and included more females. CD4 TCRs linked to vaccination spanned spike, dominating at 160-218 and 743-854.

Worth noting for this clone: Its antigen is undetermined.

This clonotype originated in an adult in good health. Sequencing used peripheral blood, obtained on day 0 of MenACWY control vaccination. V and J are TRBV5-8 and TRBJ1-5; 8 bases agree with TRBD1. The CDR3 here is CASSRGSTGGNQPQHF. DNA of the CDR3: TGTGCCAGCAGCCGAGGGTCCACAGGGGGGAATCAGCCCCAGCATTTT. Using reference TRBV5-8 and TRBJ1-5 for the parts outside the CDR3, the full variable domain is EAGVTQSPTHLIKTRGQQATLRCSPISGHTSVYWYQQALGLGLQFLLWYDEGEERNRGNFPPRFSGRQFPNYSSELNVNALELEDSALYLCASSRGSTGGNQPQHFGDGTRLSIL.